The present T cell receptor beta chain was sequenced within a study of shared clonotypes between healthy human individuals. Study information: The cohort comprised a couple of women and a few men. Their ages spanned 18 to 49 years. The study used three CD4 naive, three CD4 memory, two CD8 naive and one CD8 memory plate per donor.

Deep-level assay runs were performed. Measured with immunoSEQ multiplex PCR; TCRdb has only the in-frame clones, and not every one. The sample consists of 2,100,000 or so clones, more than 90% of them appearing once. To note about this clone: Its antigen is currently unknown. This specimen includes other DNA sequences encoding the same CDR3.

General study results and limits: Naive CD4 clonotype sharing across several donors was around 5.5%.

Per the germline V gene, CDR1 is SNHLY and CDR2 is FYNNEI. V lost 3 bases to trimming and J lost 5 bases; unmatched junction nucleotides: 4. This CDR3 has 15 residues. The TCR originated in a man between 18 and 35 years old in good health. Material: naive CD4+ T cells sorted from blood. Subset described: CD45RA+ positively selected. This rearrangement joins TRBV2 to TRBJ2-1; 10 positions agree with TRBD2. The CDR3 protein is CASSDWTSGNNEQFF. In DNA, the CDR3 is TGTGCCAGCAGTGACTGGACTAGCGGCAACAATGAGCAGTTCTTC.